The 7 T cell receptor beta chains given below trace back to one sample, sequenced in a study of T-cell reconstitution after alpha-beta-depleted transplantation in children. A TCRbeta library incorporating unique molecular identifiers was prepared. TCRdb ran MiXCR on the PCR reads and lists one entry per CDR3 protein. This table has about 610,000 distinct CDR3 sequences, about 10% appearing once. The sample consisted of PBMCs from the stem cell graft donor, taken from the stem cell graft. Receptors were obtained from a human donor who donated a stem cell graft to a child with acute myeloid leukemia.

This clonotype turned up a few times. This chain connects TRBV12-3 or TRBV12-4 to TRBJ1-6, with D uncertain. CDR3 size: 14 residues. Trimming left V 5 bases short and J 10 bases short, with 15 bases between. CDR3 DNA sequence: TGTGCCAGCAGTCCAAGCCGGTTGGGGTCACCCCTCCACTTT. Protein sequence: CASSPSRLGSPLHF.

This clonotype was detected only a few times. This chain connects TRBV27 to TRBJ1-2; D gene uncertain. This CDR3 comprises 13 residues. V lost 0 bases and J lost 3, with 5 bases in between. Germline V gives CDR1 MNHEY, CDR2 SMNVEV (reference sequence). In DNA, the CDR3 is TGTGCCAGCAGTTTATCGGGCCACTATGGCTACACCTTC. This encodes CASSLSGHYGYTF.

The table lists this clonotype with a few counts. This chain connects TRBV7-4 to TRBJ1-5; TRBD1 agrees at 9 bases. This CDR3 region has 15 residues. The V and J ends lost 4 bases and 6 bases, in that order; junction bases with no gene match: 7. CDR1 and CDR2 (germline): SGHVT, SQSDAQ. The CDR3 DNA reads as TGTGCCAGCAGCTGCTGGACAGGGGCTGGTCAGCCCCAGCATTTT. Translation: CASSCWTGAGQPQHF.

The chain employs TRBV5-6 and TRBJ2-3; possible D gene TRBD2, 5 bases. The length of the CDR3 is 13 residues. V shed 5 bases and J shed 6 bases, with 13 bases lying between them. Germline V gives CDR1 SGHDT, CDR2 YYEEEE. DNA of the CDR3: TGTGCCAGCAGGAGGAGGCGGAGGGATACGCAGTATTTT. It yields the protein CASRRRRRDTQYF.

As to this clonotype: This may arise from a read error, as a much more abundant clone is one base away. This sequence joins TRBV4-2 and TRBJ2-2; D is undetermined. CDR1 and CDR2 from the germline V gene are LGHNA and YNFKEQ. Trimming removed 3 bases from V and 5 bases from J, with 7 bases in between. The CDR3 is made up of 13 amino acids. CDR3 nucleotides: TGTGCCAGCAGCCATGCGTCGACCGGGGAGCTGTTTTTT. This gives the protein CASSHASTGELFF.

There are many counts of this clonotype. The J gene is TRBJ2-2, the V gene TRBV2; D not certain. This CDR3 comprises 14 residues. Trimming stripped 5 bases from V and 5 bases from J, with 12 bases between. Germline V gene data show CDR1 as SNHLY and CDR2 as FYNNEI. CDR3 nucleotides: TGTGCCAGCAGTCTGAAAACGGCGACCGGGGAGCTGTTTTTT. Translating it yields CASSLKTATGELFF.

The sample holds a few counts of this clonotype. CDR3 DNA: TGTGCCATCAGCCTAACCGGGAACAATGAGCAGTTCTTC. Its translation: CAISLTGNNEQFF. The V gene is TRBV10-3, the J gene TRBJ2-1; maybe TRBD2 (5 bases). CDR3 length equals 13 residues. Germline CDR1 reads ENHRY; CDR2 reads SYGVKD. V lost 6 bases, J lost 5 bases, and 11 bases lay in between.